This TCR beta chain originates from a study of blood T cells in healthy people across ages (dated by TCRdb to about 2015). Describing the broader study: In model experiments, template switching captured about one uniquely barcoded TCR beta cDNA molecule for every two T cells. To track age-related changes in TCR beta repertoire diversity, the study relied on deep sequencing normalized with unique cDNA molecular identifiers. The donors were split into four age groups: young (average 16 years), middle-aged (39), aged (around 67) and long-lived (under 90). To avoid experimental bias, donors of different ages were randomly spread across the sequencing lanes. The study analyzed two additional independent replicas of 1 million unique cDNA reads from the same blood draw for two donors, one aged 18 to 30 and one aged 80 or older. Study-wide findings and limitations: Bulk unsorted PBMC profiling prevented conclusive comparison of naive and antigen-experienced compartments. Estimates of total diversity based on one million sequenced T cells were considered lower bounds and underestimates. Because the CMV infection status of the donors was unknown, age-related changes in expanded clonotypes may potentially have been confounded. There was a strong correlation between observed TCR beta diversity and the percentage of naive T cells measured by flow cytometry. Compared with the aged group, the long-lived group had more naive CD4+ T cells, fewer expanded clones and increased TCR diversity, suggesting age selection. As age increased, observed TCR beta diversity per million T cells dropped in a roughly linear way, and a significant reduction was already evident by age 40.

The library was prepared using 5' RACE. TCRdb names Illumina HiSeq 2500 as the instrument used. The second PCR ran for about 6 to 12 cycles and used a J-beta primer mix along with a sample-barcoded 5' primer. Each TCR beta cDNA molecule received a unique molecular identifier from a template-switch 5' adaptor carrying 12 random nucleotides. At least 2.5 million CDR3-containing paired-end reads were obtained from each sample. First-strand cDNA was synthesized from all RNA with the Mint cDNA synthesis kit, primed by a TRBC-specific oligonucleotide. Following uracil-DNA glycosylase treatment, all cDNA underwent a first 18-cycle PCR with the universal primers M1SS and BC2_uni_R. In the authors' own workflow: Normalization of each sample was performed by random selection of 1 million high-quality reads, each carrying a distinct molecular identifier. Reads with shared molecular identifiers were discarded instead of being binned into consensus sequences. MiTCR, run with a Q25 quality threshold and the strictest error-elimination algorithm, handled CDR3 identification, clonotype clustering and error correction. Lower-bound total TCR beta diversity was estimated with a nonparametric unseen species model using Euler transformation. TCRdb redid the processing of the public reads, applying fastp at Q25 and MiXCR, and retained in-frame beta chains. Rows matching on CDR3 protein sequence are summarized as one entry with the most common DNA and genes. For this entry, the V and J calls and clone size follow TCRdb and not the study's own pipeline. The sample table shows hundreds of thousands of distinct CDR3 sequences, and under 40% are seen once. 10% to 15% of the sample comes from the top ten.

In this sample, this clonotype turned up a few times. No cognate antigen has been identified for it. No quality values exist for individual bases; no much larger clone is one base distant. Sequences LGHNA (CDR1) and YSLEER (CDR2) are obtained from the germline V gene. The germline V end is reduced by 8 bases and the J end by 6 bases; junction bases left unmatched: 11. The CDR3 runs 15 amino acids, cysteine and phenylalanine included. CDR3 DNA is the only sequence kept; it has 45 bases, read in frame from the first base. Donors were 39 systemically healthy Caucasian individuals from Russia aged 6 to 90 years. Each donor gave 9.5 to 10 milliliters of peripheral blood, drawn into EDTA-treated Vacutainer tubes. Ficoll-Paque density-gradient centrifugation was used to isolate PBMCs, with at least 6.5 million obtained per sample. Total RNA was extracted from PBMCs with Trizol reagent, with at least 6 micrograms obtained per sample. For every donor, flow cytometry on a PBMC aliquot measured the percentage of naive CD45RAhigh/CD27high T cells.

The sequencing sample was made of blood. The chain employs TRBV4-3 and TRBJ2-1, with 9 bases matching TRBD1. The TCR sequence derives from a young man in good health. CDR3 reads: CASGRQGGGGNEQFF. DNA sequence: TGCGCCAGCGGCCGACAGGGGGGGGGTGGCAATGAGCAGTTCTTC.